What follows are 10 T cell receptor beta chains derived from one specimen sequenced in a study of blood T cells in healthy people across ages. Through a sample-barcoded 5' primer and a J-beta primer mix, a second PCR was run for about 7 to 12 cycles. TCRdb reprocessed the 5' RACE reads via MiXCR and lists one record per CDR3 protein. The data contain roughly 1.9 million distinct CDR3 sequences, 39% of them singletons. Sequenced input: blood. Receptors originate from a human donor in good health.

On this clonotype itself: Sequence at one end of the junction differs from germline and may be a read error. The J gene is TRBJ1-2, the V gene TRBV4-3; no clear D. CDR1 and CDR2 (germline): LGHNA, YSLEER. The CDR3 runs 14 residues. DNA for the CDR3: TGCGCCAGCAGCAGAGCCCCCTCGAGCTATGGCCACACCTTC. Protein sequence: CASSRAPSSYGHTF.

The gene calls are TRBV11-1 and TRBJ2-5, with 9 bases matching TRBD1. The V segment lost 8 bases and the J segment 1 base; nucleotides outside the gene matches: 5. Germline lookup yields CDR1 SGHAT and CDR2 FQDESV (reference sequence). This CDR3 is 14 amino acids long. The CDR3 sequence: CASLPTGGQETQYF. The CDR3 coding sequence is TGTGCCAGCTTACCGACAGGGGGCCAAGAGACCCAGTACTTC.

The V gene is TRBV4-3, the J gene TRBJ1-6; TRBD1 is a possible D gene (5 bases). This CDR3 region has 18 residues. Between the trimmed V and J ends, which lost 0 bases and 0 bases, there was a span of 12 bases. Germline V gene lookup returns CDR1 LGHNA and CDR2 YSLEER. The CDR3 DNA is TGCGCCAGCAGCCAAGAGGGGGGAGTAGGCTCCTATAATTCACCCCTCCACTTT. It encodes CASSQEGGVGSYNSPLHF.

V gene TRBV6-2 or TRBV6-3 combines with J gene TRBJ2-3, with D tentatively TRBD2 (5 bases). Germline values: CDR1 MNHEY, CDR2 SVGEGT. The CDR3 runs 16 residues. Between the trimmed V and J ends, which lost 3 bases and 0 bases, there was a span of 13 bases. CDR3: CASSYERGRSTDTQYF. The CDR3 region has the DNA TGTGCCAGCAGTTATGAGCGCGGGCGGAGCACAGATACGCAGTATTTT.

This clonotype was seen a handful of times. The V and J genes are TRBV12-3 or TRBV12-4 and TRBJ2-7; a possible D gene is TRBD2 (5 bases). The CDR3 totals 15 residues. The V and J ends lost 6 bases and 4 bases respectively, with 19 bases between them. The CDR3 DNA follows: TGTGCCAGCAGCCCGAGGACTGCGATAGGGTACGAGCAGTACTTC. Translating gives CASSPRTAIGYEQYF.

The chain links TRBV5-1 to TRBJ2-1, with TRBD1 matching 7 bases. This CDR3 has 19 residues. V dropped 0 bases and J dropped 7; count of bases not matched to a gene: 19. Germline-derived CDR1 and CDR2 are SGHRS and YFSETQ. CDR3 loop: CASSLALLNTGVAPNEQFF. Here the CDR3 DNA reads TGCGCCAGCAGCTTGGCTTTGCTGAACACAGGGGTAGCGCCTAATGAGCAGTTCTTC.

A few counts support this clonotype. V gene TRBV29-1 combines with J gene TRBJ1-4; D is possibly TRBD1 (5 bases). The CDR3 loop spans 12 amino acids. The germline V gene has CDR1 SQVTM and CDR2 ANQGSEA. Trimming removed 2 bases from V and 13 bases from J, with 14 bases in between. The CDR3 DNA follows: TGCAGCGTTGAATGGCCGAGGGGCAGACTGTTTTTT. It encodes CSVEWPRGRLFF.

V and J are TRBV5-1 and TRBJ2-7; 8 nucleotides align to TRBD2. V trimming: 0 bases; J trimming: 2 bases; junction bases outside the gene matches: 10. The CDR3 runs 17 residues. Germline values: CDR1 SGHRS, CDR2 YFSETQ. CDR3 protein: CASSLAPQERGTYEQYF. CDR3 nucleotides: TGCGCCAGCAGCTTGGCTCCCCAGGAGCGGGGGACCTACGAGCAGTACTTC.

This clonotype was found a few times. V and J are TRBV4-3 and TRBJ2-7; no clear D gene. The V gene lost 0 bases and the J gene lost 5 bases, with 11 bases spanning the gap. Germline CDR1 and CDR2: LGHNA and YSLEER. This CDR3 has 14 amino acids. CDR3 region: CASSQELRLNEQYF. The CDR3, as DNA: TGCGCCAGCAGCCAAGAACTCAGGCTAAACGAGCAGTACTTC.

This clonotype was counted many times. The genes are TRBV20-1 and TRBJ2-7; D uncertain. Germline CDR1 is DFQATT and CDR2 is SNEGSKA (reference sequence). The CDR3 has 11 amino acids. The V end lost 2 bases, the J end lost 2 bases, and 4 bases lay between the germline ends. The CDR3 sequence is CSARQAYEQYF. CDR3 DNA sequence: TGCAGTGCTAGACAGGCCTACGAGCAGTACTTC.